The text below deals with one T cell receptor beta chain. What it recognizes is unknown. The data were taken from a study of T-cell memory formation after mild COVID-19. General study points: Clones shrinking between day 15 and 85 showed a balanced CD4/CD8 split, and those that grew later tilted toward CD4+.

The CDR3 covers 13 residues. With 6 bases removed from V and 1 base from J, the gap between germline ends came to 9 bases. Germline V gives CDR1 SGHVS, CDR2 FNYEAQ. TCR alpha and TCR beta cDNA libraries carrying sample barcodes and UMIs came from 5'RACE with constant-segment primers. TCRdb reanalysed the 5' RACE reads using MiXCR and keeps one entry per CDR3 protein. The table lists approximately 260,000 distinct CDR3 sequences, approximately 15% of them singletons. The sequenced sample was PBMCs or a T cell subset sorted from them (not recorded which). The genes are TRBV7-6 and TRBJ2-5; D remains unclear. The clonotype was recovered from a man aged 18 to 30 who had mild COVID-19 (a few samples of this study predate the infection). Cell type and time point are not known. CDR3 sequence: CASRSGIQETQYF. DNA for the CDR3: TGTGCCAGCAGGTCAGGAATCCAAGAGACCCAGTACTTC.